This TCR beta chain appears in the sequencing data of a study of cytomegalovirus exposure and HLA in healthy donors (dated by TCRdb to between 2016 and 2019). Background on the whole study: A later analysis indicated that the 100 to 150 validation repertoires were generated on the platform also employed for the 666 repertoires of the first cohort. The aim of the study was to test whether cataloging public T cell receptors could identify signatures of past pathogen exposure. Along with the roughly 700-subject first cohort, a separate validation cohort of over 90 different subjects was used. High-throughput TCR immunosequencing, statistical association of individual TCRs with disease status, and machine learning were combined to predict cytomegalovirus infection status. Results and caveats for the whole study, not just this receptor: In vitro tests confirmed that a few of the cytomegalovirus-associated TCR beta chains recognize cytomegalovirus antigens. A later analysis lacked HLA typing for the validation cohort, so it scored co-occurrence in that cohort across all 110 or so repertoires. In both the original and validation cohorts, the classifier was reported to diagnose cytomegalovirus status with high specificity and sensitivity. Subsequent analysis determined that TCRs grouped into clusters in the first cohort also showed a tendency toward co-occurrence across the roughly 120 validation repertoires, and approximately 93% of cluster scores exceeded 0. The study gave a list of 150 to 200 TCR beta chains associated with cytomegalovirus. While some public TCRs were present in many individuals, most TCR sequences turned up only very rarely across donors. It was suggested by the authors that the approach could potentially be generalized to other disease states and immunological phenotypes.

The receptor library was made with the immunoSEQ multiplex PCR assay. Under the source paper's analysis protocol: A statistical classification framework was built to diagnose cytomegalovirus status from the catalog of TCR beta chain sequences. TCRdb limited this immuneACCESS table to in-frame rearrangements with V and J called. A share of clones is missing; checked studies link under half to unresolved V genes, and the rest is unexplained. V and J calls plus clone size are reproduced from that table; the DNA served to infer D and trimming. The sample yields over 60,000 clones; roughly 95% were counted once. The ten top clones hold 3% to 3.5% of the sample. The donors belonged to the validation cohort of 120 subjects, which was separate from the roughly 700-subject first cohort. As regards this clone: Its antigen is currently not known. No clone much larger than this one lies a single base away; base qualities are absent.

Sequences were obtained from PBMCs. The source of this sequence is a man younger than 35 in good health and CMV-seronegative.

The base sequence is TGTGCCAGCAGCTGGACATATCCATTCTCCTCTGGAAACACCATATATTTT. Its translation is CASSWTYPFSSGNTIYF. This chain joins TRBV7-2 to TRBJ1-3, with TRBD1 perhaps the D gene, on 5 matching bases. At the junction V is shortened by 4 bases and J by 0 bases, with 16 bases in between. Measured from the cysteine to the phenylalanine, the CDR3 is 17 residues long. The DNA shown is the 51-base CDR3, in frame from base 1. From a lookup of the germline V gene, CDR1 and CDR2 are SGHTA and FQGNSA.